This record covers a single T cell receptor (beta chain). CDR3 length: 14 amino acids. V lost 1 base to trimming and J lost 4 bases; unmatched junction nucleotides: 6. The germline V gene has CDR1 SQVTM and CDR2 ANQGSEA. The sample belongs to a study of control samples from healthy donors and cancer patients. Sequencing was performed with immunoSEQ multiplex PCR; in TCRdb, only in-frame clones are kept and a portion is missing. The sample includes around 90,000 clones, roughly 84% of them seen just once. The source is a woman aged 40 to 50 in good health. Sequenced: blood. V and J are TRBV29-1 and TRBJ1-2; 7 positions match TRBD1. The CDR3 nucleotides read TGCAGCGTTGAAGGAGGGGGCAGCTTCTATGGCTACACCTTC. Residues: CSVEGGGSFYGYTF.